This T cell receptor (beta chain) was recorded in a study of blood T cell repertoires in COVID-19. The overall study: From the United States, Italy and Spain came samples of acute and convalescent COVID-19. Sources were T cells, B-cell-depleted T cells, or PBMCs; the material itself was cDNA or gDNA.

The germline V gene encodes CDR1 MNHEY and CDR2 SVGAGI. Deletions cut 5 bases from V and 1 base from J, with 11 bases between. CDR3 length: 14 amino acids. Per the original methods: It was from reference gene primer amplification that nucleated cell counts were estimated. TCRdb's copy holds only in-frame clones and misses some; the assay was immunoSEQ multiplex PCR. V, J and clone size are taken as reported in that table, and D and trimming were inferred from the DNA itself. Here the sample spans roughly 200,000 clones, more than 65% being singletons. The sample was peripheral blood. The TCR comes from a man in his fifties or sixties with active or convalescent COVID-19. The rearrangement links TRBV6-5 to TRBJ1-1; no firm D call. CDR3 nucleotide sequence: TGTGCCAGCAGTACGTCAGGCCCGAACACTGAAGCTTTCTTT. Translation gives CASSTSGPNTEAFF.